What follows are 15 T cell receptor beta chains derived from one specimen sequenced in a study of immune evolution from preneoplasia to lung adenocarcinoma. Only in-frame clones appear in the TCRdb table, and some are missing; sequencing was by immunoSEQ multiplex PCR. The sample has about 6,300 clones; roughly 76% are singletons. Sequenced input: FFPE minimally invasive lung adenocarcinoma tissue. The receptor set was obtained from a person between 65 and 80 years old with lung adenocarcinoma.

The chain recombines TRBV6-6 with TRBJ2-1; D may correspond to TRBD1 or TRBD2 (7 bases each). The CDR3 contains 15 residues. V was trimmed by 3 bases and J by 8 bases, leaving 17 bases between them. The germline V gene has CDR1 MNHNY and CDR2 SVGAGI (reference sequence). CDR3 sequence: CASSYVGRGGDEQFF. The CDR3 nucleotides are TGTGCCAGCAGTTATGTAGGCAGGGGGGGAGATGAGCAGTTCTTC.

The chain recombines TRBV10-2 with TRBJ1-3, with D possibly being TRBD1 (5 bases). CDR3 length: 17 amino acids. The germline V gene encodes CDR1 WSHSY and CDR2 SAAADI. V was shortened by 2 bases and J by 0 bases, with 14 bases between the two germline ends. This chain's CDR3 is CASSENLGRTSGNTIYF. In DNA form, the CDR3 reads TGCGCCAGCAGTGAGAACTTGGGACGGACCTCTGGAAACACCATATATTTT.

The J gene is TRBJ2-1, the V gene TRBV21-1; the table's TRBD2 call for D was not verified on the DNA. TRBV21-1 is marked as a pseudogene. The CDR3 loop spans 17 amino acids. The CDR3 DNA follows: TGTGCCAGCAGCACACCACCGGGCAGGGAGGCCCACAATGAGCAGTTCTTC. This encodes CASSTPPGREAHNEQFF.

The V and J genes are TRBV2 and TRBJ2-3; maybe TRBD1 (6 bases). The CDR3 has 19 amino acids. Trimming left V 8 bases short and J 0 bases short, with 27 bases between. The germline V gene has CDR1 SNHLY and CDR2 FYNNEI. The CDR3 loop is CASWRTAPNGVTSTDTQYF. CDR3 sequence (DNA): TGTGCCAGCTGGCGGACAGCCCCCAACGGGGTCACCAGCACAGATACGCAGTATTTT.

This clone occurred once. The chain links TRBV5-5 to TRBJ1-6, with TRBD1 as a possible D gene (5 bases). The CDR3 length is 15 residues. The ends were cut back, 0 bases at V and 7 bases at J, with 11 bases in the middle. Looked up from germline, CDR1 is SGHKS and CDR2 is YYEKEE (reference sequence). In DNA form, the CDR3 reads TGTGCCAGCAGCTTGGGGCGGGGGAGCAATTCACCCCTCCACTTT. Amino acid sequence: CASSLGRGSNSPLHF.

The DNA of the CDR3 is TGTGCCAGCAGTACCGCCGGGACCCCCTACGAGCAGTACTTC. Protein: CASSTAGTPYEQYF. V is TRBV2 and J is TRBJ2-7, with D perhaps TRBD1 or TRBD2 (5 bases each). Per germline, CDR1 SNHLY and CDR2 FYNNEI. V lost 5 bases to trimming and J lost 2 bases, with 13 bases between them. The CDR3 is 14 amino acids.

By share of the sample, this clone is medium-sized. V is TRBV7-6 and J is TRBJ1-4; weak D call: TRBD1 (5 bases). V was clipped by 3 bases and J by 4 bases, with 9 bases between them. The germline CDR1 and CDR2 sequences are SGHVS and FNYEAQ. The CDR3 totals 14 residues. CDR3 sequence reads: CASSLSQGNEKLFF. The CDR3 DNA reads as TGTGCCAGCAGCTTGTCTCAGGGTAATGAAAAACTGTTTTTT.

V usage is TRBV6-6 and J usage is TRBJ2-7; D possibly corresponds to TRBD1 (6 bases). Trimming shortened V by 6 bases and J by 3 bases, and 15 bases separated the two germline ends. The V gene's germline CDR1 is MNHNY and CDR2 SVGAGI (reference sequence). The length of the CDR3 is 14 residues. The CDR3 DNA sequence: TGTGCCAGCAGCTTACAGGGTATAATCTACGAGCAGTACTTC. The encoded protein is CASSLQGIIYEQYF.

The V call is TRBV18, the J call TRBJ1-1; 7 bases agree with TRBD1. Germline CDR1 KGHSH, CDR2 LQKENI. The CDR3 has 15 amino acids. With V trimmed by 3 bases and J by 0 bases, 4 bases remained unmatched. In DNA, the CDR3 is TGTGCCAGCTCACCTTGGGGACAGATGAACACTGAAGCTTTCTTT. The encoded protein is CASSPWGQMNTEAFF. Full variable domain (outside the CDR3, taken from reference TRBV18 and TRBJ1-1): NAGVMQNPRHLVRRRGQEARLRCSPMKGHSHVYWYRQLPEEGLKFMVYLQKENIIDESGMPKERFSAEFPKEGPSILRIQQVVRGDSAAYFCASSPWGQMNTEAFFGQGTRLTVV.

The rearrangement links TRBV5-4 to TRBJ2-1; D might be TRBD2 (7 bases). CDR1 and CDR2 (germline): SGHNT, YYREEE (reference sequence). CDR3 length: 13 residues. V was shortened by 2 bases and J by 7 bases, with 10 bases between the two germline ends. In DNA, the CDR3 is TGTGCCAGCAGCTTTCGGGGGGCTAATGAGCAGTTCTTC. As protein: CASSFRGANEQFF.

The J gene is TRBJ2-2, the V gene TRBV5-4, with 7 positions matching TRBD1. This CDR3 has 14 residues. The germline gives CDR1 SGHNT, CDR2 YYREEE (reference sequence). V lost 4 bases, J lost 9 bases, and 9 bases stayed unmatched. The CDR3: CASSRASGGRELFF. The CDR3 DNA is TGTGCCAGCAGCCGGGCGTCAGGGGGTAGGGAGCTGTTTTTT.

The rearrangement joins TRBV7-3 to TRBJ2-3; 7 nucleotides align to TRBD2. This CDR3 is built from 15 residues. The germline V gene has CDR1 SGHTA and CDR2 FQGTGA. Trimming at V came to 4 bases and at J to 4 bases, leaving 8 bases not matched to a gene. The CDR3 is CASSSVGGRADTQYF. DNA of the CDR3: TGTGCCAGCAGCTCTGTGGGGGGGAGGGCAGATACGCAGTATTTT. Drawing the rest from reference TRBV7-3 and TRBJ2-3, the complete variable domain is GAGVSQTPSNKVTEKGKYVELRCDPISGHTALYWYRQSLGQGPEFLIYFQGTGAADDSGLPNDRFFAVRPEGSVSTLKIQRTERGDSAVYLCASSSVGGRADTQYFGPGTRLTVL.

The CDR3 nucleotides are TGTGCCACCGAGAAGGGAGGTAATAGCAATCAGCCCCAGCATTTT. Translation gives CATEKGGNSNQPQHF. The rearrangement uses TRBV28 and TRBJ1-5; D gene uncertain. Between the trimmed V and J ends, which lost 10 bases and 0 bases, there was a span of 16 bases. The length of the CDR3 is 15 residues. CDR1 and CDR2 from the germline V gene are MDHEN and SYDVKM.

The rearrangement links TRBV27 to TRBJ2-1; 9 nucleotides agree with TRBD2. The J segment lost 3 bases and the V segment lost 6 bases, leaving 6 bases of the junction unmatched. The CDR3 sequence is 15 residues long. Germline-derived CDR1 and CDR2 are MNHEY and SMNVEV (reference sequence). DNA of the CDR3: TGTGCCAGCAGGCGGGGGGGCGGGATCTACAATGAGCAGTTCTTC. As protein: CASRRGGGIYNEQFF.

CDR3 residues: CASSSGNQPQHF. The CDR3 DNA reads as TGTGCCAGCAGTTCGGGTAATCAGCCCCAGCATTTT. The V gene is TRBV28, the J gene TRBJ1-5; D is unresolved. Germline lookup yields CDR1 MDHEN and CDR2 SYDVKM. V lost 4 bases, J lost 4 bases, and 5 bases lay in between. The CDR3 sequence is 12 residues long.